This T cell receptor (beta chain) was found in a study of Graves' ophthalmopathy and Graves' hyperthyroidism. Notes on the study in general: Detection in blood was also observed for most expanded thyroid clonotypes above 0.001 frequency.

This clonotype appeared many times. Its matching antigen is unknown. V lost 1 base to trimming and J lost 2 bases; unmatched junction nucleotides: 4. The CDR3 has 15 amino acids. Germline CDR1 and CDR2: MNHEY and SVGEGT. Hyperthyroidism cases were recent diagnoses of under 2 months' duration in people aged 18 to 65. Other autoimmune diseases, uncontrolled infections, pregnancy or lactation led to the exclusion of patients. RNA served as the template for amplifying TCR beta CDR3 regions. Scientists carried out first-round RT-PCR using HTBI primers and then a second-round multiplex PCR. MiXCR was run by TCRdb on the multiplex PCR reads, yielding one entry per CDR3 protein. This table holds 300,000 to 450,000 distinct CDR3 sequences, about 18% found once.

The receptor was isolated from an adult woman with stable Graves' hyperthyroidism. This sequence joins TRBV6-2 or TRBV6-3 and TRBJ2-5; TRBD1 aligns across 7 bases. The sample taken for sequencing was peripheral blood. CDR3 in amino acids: CASSYWDSAQETQYF. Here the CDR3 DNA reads TGTGCCAGCAGTTACTGGGACAGTGCACAAGAGACCCAGTACTTC.